These T cell receptor beta chains were read from a single sample in a study of blood T cell repertoires in COVID-19. Libraries were prepared by immunoSEQ multiplex PCR; TCRdb keeps only in-frame clonotypes and omits some of them. The sample records roughly 60,000 clones, around nine tenths being singletons. Sequences were obtained from peripheral blood. The source is a man aged 55 to 70 with active COVID-19. The CDR3 runs from the conserved cysteine through the conserved F or W. The D gene is left open where the match is weak. For some rows the clone size is stated as once, few or many, or as a class when expanded; others skip it.

J gene	clone size	V gene	D gene	CDR3 DNA	CDR3 protein
TRBJ1-2	.	TRBV18	.	TGTGCCAGCTCACCACCGAGGGGGGGCTACACCTTC	CASSPPRGGYTF
TRBJ2-2	.	TRBV10-1	TRBD2	TGCGCCAGCAGTTTATTGACTAGCGGAAAAACCGGGGAGCTGTTTTTT	CASSLLTSGKTGELFF
TRBJ2-5	.	TRBV6-4	TRBD1	TGTGCCAGCAGCGCAGGGGGTGGAGAGACCCAGTACTTC	CASSAGGGETQYF
TRBJ2-2	.	TRBV9	.	TGTGCCAGCAGCGTAGGGGAGTCGGAGCTGTTTTTT	CASSVGESELFF
TRBJ2-1	.	TRBV7-9	TRBD2	TGTGCCAGCAGCTTGGGACTAAGCTCCTACAATGAGCAGTTCTTC	CASSLGLSSYNEQFF
TRBJ2-3	.	TRBV11-2	.	TGTGCCAGCAGCTTAGATGAGGTACAAGATACGCAGTATTTT	CASSLDEVQDTQYF
TRBJ2-1	.	TRBV5-1	TRBD2	TGCGCCAGCAAATCACTAGCGGGTGTCAATGAGCAGTTCTTC	CASKSLAGVNEQFF
TRBJ2-2	.	TRBV2	.	TGTGCCAGCACCCCCTGGAGGGAGGACGGGGAGCTGTTTTTT	CASTPWREDGELFF
TRBJ2-7	.	TRBV12-5	TRBD1	TGTGCTAGTGGTACCTCCTCTGGGACAGGGGTTGCGCACGAGCAGTACTTC	CASGTSSGTGVAHEQYF
TRBJ1-2	.	TRBV6-5	TRBD1	TGTGCCAGCAGTTACGCCGACAGGGACTATGGCTACACCTTC	CASSYADRDYGYTF
TRBJ1-5	once	TRBV27	TRBD1	TGTGCCAGCGGATGGGGACAGGCCAATCAGCCCCAGCATTTT	CASGWGQANQPQHF
TRBJ2-3	.	TRBV15	.	TGTGCCACCAGCATGGCAGGGAGCACAGATACGCAGTATTTT	CATSMAGSTDTQYF
TRBJ2-5	.	TRBV7-3	.	TGTGCCAGCTCCCTCTTAGCGTCGGGGACCCAGTACTTC	CASSLLASGTQYF
TRBJ1-2	.	TRBV6-4	.	TGTGCCAGCAGTGCCCGCCCCGGGGAGGTCGGCTACACCTTC	CASSARPGEVGYTF
TRBJ1-3	.	TRBV7-8	.	TGTGCCAGCAGCCCCGGACAGGGAAACACCATATATTTT	CASSPGQGNTIYF
TRBJ1-1	.	TRBV18	.	TGTGCCAGCTCACCACCGAATCTAAGGAACACTGAAGCTTTCTTT	CASSPPNLRNTEAFF
TRBJ2-5	.	TRBV15	.	TGTGCCACCAGCAAATCGAGTCGGGTCGGAGAGACCCAGTACTTC	CATSKSSRVGETQYF
TRBJ1-1	.	TRBV3-1/TRBV3-2	.	TGTGCCAGCAGCCAGCTAGACCCGGGTCAAGCTTTCTTT	CASSQLDPGQAFF
TRBJ2-5	.	TRBV2	TRBD2	TGTGCCAGCAGGCGGACTAGCGGGAGTCGAGGAGAGACCCAGTACTTC	CASRRTSGSRGETQYF
TRBJ2-1	.	TRBV18	.	TGTGCCAGCTCACTGCCAGGTTCCTACAATGAGCAGTTCTTC	CASSLPGSYNEQFF
TRBJ1-1	.	TRBV5-5	.	TGTGCCAGCAGAGCCGGGGTGGTGCCTGAAGCTTTCTTT	CASRAGVVPEAFF
TRBJ2-5	.	TRBV7-3	TRBD1	TGTGCCAGCAGTAGCGACAGGGTTGAGACCCAGTACTTC	CASSSDRVETQYF
TRBJ2-1	.	TRBV9	.	TGTGCCAGCAGCGTAGTTGGACTCAGCAATGAGCAGTTCTTC	CASSVVGLSNEQFF
TRBJ2-3	.	TRBV4-1	TRBD2	TGCGCCAGCAGCCAAGAGCGAGCTAGCGGGAGACCAGATACGCAGTATTTT	CASSQERASGRPDTQYF
TRBJ2-1	.	TRBV7-9	TRBD2	TGTGCCAGCAGCATAATGGGACTAGCGGGACAGAAGCAGTTCTTC	CASSIMGLAGQKQFF
TRBJ2-1	.	TRBV25-1	TRBD2	TGTGCCAGCAGTCTCAGCGGGACTTTATACAATGAGCAGTTCTTC	CASSLSGTLYNEQFF
TRBJ2-1	.	TRBV12-3/TRBV12-4	.	TGTGCCAGCAGTTTTAACGGGGTTAATGAGCAGTTCTTC	CASSFNGVNEQFF
TRBJ2-5	.	TRBV11-2	TRBD2	TGTGCCAGCAGCTACCGGCCGTGGACTAGCGGGATTGAGACCCAGTACTTC	CASSYRPWTSGIETQYF
TRBJ2-7	.	TRBV11-2	.	TGTGCCAGCCGGGAGAGTTTCTACGAGCAGTACTTC	CASRESFYEQYF
TRBJ2-7	.	TRBV2	TRBD1	TGTGCCAGCAGGACCGGGACAGGGGGCTATAGTGCTTACGAGCAGTACTTC	CASRTGTGGYSAYEQYF
TRBJ1-6	.	TRBV9	.	TGTGCCAGCAGCGTAGGAGCAGGTACTTCCATTAATTCACCCCTCCACTTT	CASSVGAGTSINSPLHF
TRBJ2-7	.	TRBV5-1	.	TGCGCCAGCAGCTTGGCCCCGGGAACCTACGAGCAGTACTTC	CASSLAPGTYEQYF
TRBJ2-7	.	TRBV19	.	TGTGCCAGTAGTGCCTGGACAATCAAGGACGACGAGCAGTACTTC	CASSAWTIKDDEQYF
TRBJ2-2	.	TRBV30	.	TGTGCCTGGAGTCGGGGGACCGGGGAGCTGTTTTTT	CAWSRGTGELFF